This T cell receptor (beta chain) was retrieved from a study of cytomegalovirus exposure and HLA in healthy donors. The CDR3 has 15 amino acids. V lost 4 bases and J 1 base, leaving 11 bases between the germline ends. Germline CDR1 SGDLS, CDR2 YYNGEE. Researchers ran the PCR with 60 Vbeta and 13 Jbeta primers. Generated by immunoSEQ multiplex PCR, the TCRdb table keeps only in-frame clones and is missing some. The sample lists 90,000 to 150,000 clones, roughly 70% occurring once. The origin of this receptor is a woman in her 40s in good health and CMV-seropositive. The rearrangement joins TRBV9 to TRBJ2-2; a possible D gene is TRBD2 (6 bases). Sequencing was carried out using PBMCs. The CDR3, as DNA: TGTGCCAGCAGCCCCGGCGGGATGAACACCGGGGAGCTGTTTTTT. Its protein is CASSPGGMNTGELFF.